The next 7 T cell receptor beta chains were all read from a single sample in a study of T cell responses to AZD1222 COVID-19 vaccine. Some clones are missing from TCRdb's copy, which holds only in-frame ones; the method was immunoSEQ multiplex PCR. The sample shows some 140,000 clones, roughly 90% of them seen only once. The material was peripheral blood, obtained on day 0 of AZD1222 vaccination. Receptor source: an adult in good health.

The CDR3 sequence is CAITPGQAQKNYGYTF. The CDR3 coding sequence is TGTGCCATCACTCCGGGACAGGCCCAAAAAAACTATGGCTACACCTTC. The chain combines TRBV10-3 with TRBJ1-2; the match to TRBD1 covers 8 bases. CDR3 length equals 16 residues. J lost 2 bases, V lost 7 bases, and 12 bases had no gene match. From germline, CDR1 is ENHRY and CDR2 SYGVKD.

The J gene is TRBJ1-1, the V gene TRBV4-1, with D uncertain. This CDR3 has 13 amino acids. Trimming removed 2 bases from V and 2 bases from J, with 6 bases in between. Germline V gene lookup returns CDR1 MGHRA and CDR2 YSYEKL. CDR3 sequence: CASSQWVNTEAFF. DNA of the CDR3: TGCGCCAGCAGCCAATGGGTTAACACTGAAGCTTTCTTT.

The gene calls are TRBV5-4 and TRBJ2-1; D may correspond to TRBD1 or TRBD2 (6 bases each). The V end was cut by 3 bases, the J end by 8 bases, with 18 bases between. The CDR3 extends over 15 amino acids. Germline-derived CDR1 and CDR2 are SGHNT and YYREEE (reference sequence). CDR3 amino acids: CASSSGTPGRYEQFF. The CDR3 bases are TGTGCCAGCAGCTCCGGGACACCTGGGAGGTATGAGCAGTTCTTC. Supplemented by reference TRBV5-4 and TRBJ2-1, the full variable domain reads ETGVTQSPTHLIKTRGQQVTLRCSSQSGHNTVSWYQQALGQGPQFIFQYYREEENGRGNFPPRFSGLQFPNYSSELNVNALELDDSALYLCASSSGTPGRYEQFFGPGTRLTVL.

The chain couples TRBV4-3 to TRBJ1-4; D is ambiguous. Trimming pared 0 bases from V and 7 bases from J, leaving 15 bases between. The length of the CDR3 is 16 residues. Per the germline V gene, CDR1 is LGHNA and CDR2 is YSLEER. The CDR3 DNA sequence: TGCGCCAGCAGCCAAGATCGCCCCCCAAAAAGTGAAAAACTGTTTTTT. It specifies CASSQDRPPKSEKLFF.

CDR3 coding DNA: TGCGCCAGCAGCTTGGACCCGCGGGGGGGGTCCCATAATGAAAAACTGTTTTTT. Its protein is CASSLDPRGGSHNEKLFF. The chain recombines TRBV5-1 with TRBJ1-4; a possible D gene is TRBD1 (5 bases). V lost 0 bases to trimming and J lost 4 bases, with 19 bases between them. This CDR3 comprises 18 residues. In germline, CDR1 is SGHRS, CDR2 YFSETQ.

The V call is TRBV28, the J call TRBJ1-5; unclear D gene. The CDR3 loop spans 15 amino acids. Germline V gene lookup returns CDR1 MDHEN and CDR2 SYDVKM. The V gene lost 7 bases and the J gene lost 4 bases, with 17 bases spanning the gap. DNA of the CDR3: TGTGCCAGCAAAATCGCCGTGGAAGAAAATCAGCCCCAGCATTTT. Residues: CASKIAVEENQPQHF.

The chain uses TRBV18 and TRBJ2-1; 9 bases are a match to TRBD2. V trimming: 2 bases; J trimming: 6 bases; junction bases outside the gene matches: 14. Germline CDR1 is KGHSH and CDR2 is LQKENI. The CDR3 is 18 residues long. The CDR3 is CASSPFSLPSGVINEQFF. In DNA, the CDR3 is TGTGCCAGCTCACCATTTTCTCTCCCTAGCGGGGTGATCAATGAGCAGTTCTTC.